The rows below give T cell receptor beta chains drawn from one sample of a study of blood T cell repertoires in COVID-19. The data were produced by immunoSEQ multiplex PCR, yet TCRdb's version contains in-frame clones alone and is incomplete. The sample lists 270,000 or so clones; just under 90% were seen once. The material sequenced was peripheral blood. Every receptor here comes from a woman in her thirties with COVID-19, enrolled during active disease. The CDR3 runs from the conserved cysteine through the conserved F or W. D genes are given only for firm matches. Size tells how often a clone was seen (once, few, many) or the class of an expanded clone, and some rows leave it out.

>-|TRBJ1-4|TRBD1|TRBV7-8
CASNKAGGELFF
TGTGCCAGCAACAAAGCAGGGGGCGAACTGTTTTTT
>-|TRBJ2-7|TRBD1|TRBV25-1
CASSEIGRGTGGYEQYF
TGTGCCAGCAGTGAAATCGGGAGGGGGACAGGGGGCTACGAGCAGTACTTC
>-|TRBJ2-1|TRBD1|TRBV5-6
CASSLSEGAIQFF
TGTGCCAGCAGCTTAAGTGAGGGGGCAATACAGTTCTTC
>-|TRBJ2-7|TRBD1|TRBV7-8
CASSPGTGRTYEQYF
TGTGCCAGCAGCCCCGGGACAGGGAGAACTTACGAGCAGTACTTC
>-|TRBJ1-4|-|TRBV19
CASSRTAVELEKLFF
TGTGCCAGTAGTAGAACGGCGGTAGAGTTAGAAAAACTGTTTTTT
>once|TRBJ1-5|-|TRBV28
CASSLPGSSNQPQHF
TGTGCCAGCAGTTTACCAGGGTCTAGCAATCAGCCCCAGCATTTT
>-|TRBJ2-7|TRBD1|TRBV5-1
CASSSPGQGFDEQYF
TGCGCCAGCAGCTCTCCGGGACAGGGGTTCGACGAGCAGTACTTC
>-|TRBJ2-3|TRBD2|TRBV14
CASSRLAGGHTDTQYF
TGTGCCAGCAGCCGATTAGCGGGGGGGCACACAGATACGCAGTATTTT
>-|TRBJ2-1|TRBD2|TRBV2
CASSERSGGNYNEQFF
TGTGCCAGCAGTGAACGTAGCGGGGGGAACTACAATGAGCAGTTCTTC
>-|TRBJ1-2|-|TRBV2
CASSEGREHGYTF
TGTGCCAGCAGTGAGGGGCGCGAGCATGGCTACACCTTC
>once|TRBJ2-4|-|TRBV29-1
CSVERGDGIQYF
TGCAGCGTTGAAAGAGGCGATGGCATTCAGTACTTC
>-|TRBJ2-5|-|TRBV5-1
CASSSSVGDQETQYF
TGCGCCAGCAGCTCTTCGGTGGGCGACCAAGAGACCCAGTACTTC
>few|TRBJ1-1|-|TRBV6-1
CASSEQGYSEAFF
TGTGCCAGCAGTGAGCAGGGTTACTCTGAAGCTTTCTTT
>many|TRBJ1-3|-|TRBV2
CASSDRGNTIYF
TGTGCCAGCAGTGACAGGGGAAACACCATATATTTT
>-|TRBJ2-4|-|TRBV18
CASSPRDSIAKNIQYF
TGTGCCAGCTCACCGCGCGACAGCATAGCCAAAAACATTCAGTACTTC
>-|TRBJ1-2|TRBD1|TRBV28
CASSSRNRGPRGYTF
TGTGCCAGCAGTTCTAGAAACAGGGGGCCTCGCGGCTACACCTTC
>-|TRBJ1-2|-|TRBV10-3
CAISESVRNAYGYTF
TGTGCCATCAGTGAGTCGGTCAGAAACGCCTATGGCTACACCTTC
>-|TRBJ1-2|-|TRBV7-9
CASSLLGARTNYGYTF
TGTGCCAGCAGCTTATTAGGGGCAAGGACTAACTATGGCTACACCTTC
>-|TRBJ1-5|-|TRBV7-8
CASSGGTGNQPQHF
TGTGCCAGCAGCGGGGGAACAGGGAATCAGCCCCAGCATTTT
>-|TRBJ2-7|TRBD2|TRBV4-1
CASSQEGTSFYEQYF
TGCGCCAGCAGCCAAGAGGGGACTAGTTTCTACGAGCAGTACTTC
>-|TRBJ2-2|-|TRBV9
CASSGLATGELFF
TGTGCCAGCAGCGGGCTCGCCACCGGGGAGCTGTTTTTT
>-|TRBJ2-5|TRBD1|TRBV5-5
CASSLSPGQGKETQYF
TGTGCCAGCAGCTTGTCCCCGGGACAGGGGAAGGAGACCCAGTACTTC
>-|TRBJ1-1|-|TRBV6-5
CASSYSDSMNTEAFF
TGTGCCAGCAGTTACTCCGACAGCATGAACACTGAAGCTTTCTTT
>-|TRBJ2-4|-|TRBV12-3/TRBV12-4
CASNGPLKSIQYF
TGTGCCAGCAACGGTCCCTTAAAGAGCATTCAGTACTTC
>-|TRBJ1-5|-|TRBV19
CASSAGINQPQHF
TGTGCCAGTAGTGCAGGGATCAATCAGCCCCAGCATTTT
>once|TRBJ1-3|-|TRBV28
CASSLWTARSTIYF
TGTGCCAGCAGTTTATGGACAGCGCGCAGCACCATATATTTT
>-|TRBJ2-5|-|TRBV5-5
CASSRTLQEAVKETQYF
TGTGCCAGCAGCCGGACTCTTCAAGAGGCCGTAAAAGAGACCCAGTACTTC
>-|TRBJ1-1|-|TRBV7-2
CASSLASLGNTEAFF
TGTGCCAGCAGCTTAGCGAGTCTAGGTAACACTGAAGCTTTCTTT
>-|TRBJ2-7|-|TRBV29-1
CSVEEVGPGRWFEQYF
TGCAGCGTTGAAGAAGTTGGTCCGGGGAGATGGTTCGAGCAGTACTTC
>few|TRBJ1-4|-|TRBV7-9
CASSPPGQEKLFF
TGTGCCAGCAGCCCTCCAGGGCAGGAAAAACTGTTTTTT
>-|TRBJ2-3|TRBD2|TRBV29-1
CSVTSGVLTDTQYF
TGCAGCGTTACTAGCGGGGTTCTCACAGATACGCAGTATTTT
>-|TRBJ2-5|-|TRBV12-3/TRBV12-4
CASSLNGGETQYF
TGTGCCAGCAGTTTGAACGGGGGAGAGACCCAGTACTTC
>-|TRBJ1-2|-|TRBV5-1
CASRDRDTDGYTF
TGCGCCAGCAGGGACCGGGACACGGATGGCTACACCTTC